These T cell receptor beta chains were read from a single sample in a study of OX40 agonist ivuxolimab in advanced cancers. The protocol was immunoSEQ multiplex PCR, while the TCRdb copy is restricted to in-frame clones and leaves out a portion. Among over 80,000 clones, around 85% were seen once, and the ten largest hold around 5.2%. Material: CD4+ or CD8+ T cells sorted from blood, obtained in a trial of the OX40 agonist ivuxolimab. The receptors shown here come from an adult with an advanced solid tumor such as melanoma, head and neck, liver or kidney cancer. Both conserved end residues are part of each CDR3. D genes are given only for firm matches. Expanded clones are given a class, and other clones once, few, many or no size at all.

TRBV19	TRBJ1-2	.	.	CATPNERTVTNYGYTF	TGTGCCACTCCTAATGAGAGGACAGTTACTAACTATGGCTACACCTTC
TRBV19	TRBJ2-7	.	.	CASSITSDTHEQYF	TGTGCCAGTAGTATAACCTCCGACACCCACGAGCAGTACTTC
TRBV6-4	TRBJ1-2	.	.	CASSAQFIGRLEGYTF	TGTGCCAGCAGTGCCCAATTCATCGGCAGGTTGGAGGGCTACACCTTC
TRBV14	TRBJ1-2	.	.	CASSGRPTNYGYTF	TGTGCCAGCAGCGGGAGACCGACTAACTATGGCTACACCTTC
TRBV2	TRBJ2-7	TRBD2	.	CASRVTSGYEQYF	TGTGCCAGCAGAGTGACTAGCGGCTACGAGCAGTACTTC
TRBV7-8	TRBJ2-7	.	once	CASSIWGEQYF	TGTGCCAGCAGCATCTGGGGAGAGCAGTACTTC
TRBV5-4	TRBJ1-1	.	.	CASSLDILNTEAFF	TGTGCCAGCAGCTTGGACATATTGAACACTGAAGCTTTCTTT
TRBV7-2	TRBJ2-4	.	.	CASRWGRAALDF	TGTGCCAGCAGGTGGGGTCGGGCGGCTTTGGACTTC
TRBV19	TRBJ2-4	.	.	CASSMGLNVPKNIQYF	TGTGCCAGTAGTATGGGACTCAACGTACCCAAAAACATTCAGTACTTC
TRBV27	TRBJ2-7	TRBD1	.	CASSPNRRGTGSSYEQYF	TGTGCCAGCAGTCCAAACCGCCGGGGGACAGGGAGCTCCTACGAGCAGTACTTC
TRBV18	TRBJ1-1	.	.	CASSSPGHLPEAFF	TGTGCCAGCTCATCTCCGGGACACCTTCCTGAAGCTTTCTTT
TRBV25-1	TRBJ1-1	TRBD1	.	CASTRQGWGTEAFF	TGTGCCAGCACACGACAGGGCTGGGGCACTGAAGCTTTCTTT
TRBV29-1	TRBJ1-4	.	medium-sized	CSVAGLEKLFF	TGCAGCGTTGCGGGTTTAGAAAAACTGTTTTTT
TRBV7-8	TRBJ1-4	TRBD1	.	CASSPGTDEKLFF	TGTGCCAGCAGCCCCGGGACAGACGAAAAACTGTTTTTT
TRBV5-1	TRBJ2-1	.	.	CASSSALGFLGNEQFF	TGCGCCAGCAGCTCAGCTTTGGGATTTTTAGGAAATGAGCAGTTCTTC
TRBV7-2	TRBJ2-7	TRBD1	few	CASSRGTGVRYEQYF	TGTGCCAGCAGCCGAGGGACAGGGGTCAGGTACGAGCAGTACTTC
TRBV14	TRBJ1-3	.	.	CASSQAATERSGNTIYF	TGTGCCAGCAGCCAGGCGGCCACAGAGCGCTCTGGAAACACCATATATTTT
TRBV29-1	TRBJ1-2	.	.	CSVEGRDTQNYGYTF	TGCAGCGTTGAAGGCCGGGACACGCAAAACTATGGCTACACCTTC
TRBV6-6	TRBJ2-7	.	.	CASSYEVSSYEQYF	TGTGCCAGCAGTTACGAAGTCAGCTCCTACGAGCAGTACTTC
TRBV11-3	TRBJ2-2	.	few	CASSLLAGKTGELFF	TGTGCCAGCAGCTTACTGGCAGGGAAGACCGGGGAGCTGTTTTTT
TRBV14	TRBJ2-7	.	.	CASSHGYEQYF	TGTGCCAGCAGCCATGGATACGAGCAGTACTTC
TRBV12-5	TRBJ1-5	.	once	CASGIPGPLIQPQHF	TGTGCTAGTGGTATACCGGGCCCTCTTATTCAGCCCCAGCATTTT
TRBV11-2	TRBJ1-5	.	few	CASSSGQYSNQPQHF	TGTGCCAGCAGCTCGGGACAATATAGCAATCAGCCCCAGCATTTT
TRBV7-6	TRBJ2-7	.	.	CASSEQGYEQYF	TGTGCCAGCAGCGAGCAGGGTTACGAGCAGTACTTC
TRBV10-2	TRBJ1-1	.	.	CASRFQGLTEAFF	TGCGCCAGCCGCTTTCAGGGGCTAACTGAAGCTTTCTTT
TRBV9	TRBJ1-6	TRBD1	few	CASSIGDRGNSPLHF	TGTGCCAGCAGCATAGGGGACAGGGGAAATTCACCCCTCCACTTT
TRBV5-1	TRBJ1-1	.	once	CASSLDRWGTEAFF	TGCGCCAGCAGCTTGGACCGTTGGGGCACTGAAGCTTTCTTT
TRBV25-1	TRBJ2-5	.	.	CASSGQRTQYF	TGTGCCAGCAGTGGGCAGCGGACCCAGTACTTC
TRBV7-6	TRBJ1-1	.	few	CASSWGGNTEAFF	TGTGCCAGCAGCTGGGGAGGTAACACTGAAGCTTTCTTT
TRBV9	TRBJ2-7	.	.	CASSVGSPSAGYEQYF	TGTGCCAGCAGCGTAGGGTCCCCATCGGCGGGCTACGAGCAGTACTTC
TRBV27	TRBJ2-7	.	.	CASNSLPRAYEQYF	TGTGCCAGCAATAGCCTCCCGAGGGCCTACGAGCAGTACTTC
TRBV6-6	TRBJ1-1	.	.	CASLGGNTEAFF	TGTGCCAGCCTGGGGGGGAACACTGAAGCTTTCTTT
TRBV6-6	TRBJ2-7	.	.	CASSYPDSYEQYF	TGTGCCAGCAGTTACCCTGACAGCTACGAGCAGTACTTC
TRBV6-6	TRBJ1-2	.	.	CASNLQGNLFSYGYTF	TGTGCCAGCAATCTACAGGGAAACCTATTCTCCTATGGCTACACCTTC
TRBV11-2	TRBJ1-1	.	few	CASSLGYGAFF	TGTGCCAGCAGCTTAGGTTATGGAGCTTTCTTT
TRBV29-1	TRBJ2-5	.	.	CSVRLAWGEETQYF	TGCAGCGTCAGACTGGCTTGGGGAGAAGAGACCCAGTACTTC
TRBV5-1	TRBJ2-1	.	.	CASSLAGTYNEQFF	TGCGCCAGCAGCTTGGCGGGTACCTACAATGAGCAGTTCTTC